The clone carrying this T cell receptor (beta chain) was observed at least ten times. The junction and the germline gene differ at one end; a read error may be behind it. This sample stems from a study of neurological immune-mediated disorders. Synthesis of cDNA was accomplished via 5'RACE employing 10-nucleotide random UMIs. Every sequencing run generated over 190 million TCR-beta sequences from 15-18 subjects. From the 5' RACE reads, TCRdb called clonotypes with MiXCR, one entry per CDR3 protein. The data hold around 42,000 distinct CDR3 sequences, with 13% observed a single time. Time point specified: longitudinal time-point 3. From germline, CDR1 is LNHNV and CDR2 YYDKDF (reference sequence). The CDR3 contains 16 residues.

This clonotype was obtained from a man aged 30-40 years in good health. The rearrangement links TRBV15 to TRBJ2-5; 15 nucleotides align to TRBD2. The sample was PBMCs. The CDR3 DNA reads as TGTGCCACCAGCGCCAGGAGTCCGGGACTAGCGGGAGGTCTAAACTTC. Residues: CATSARSPGLAGGLNF.